This T cell receptor beta chain was recorded in a study of blood T cell repertoires in COVID-19. There are 14 residues in the CDR3. Germline CDR1 is ENHRY and CDR2 is SYGVKD. V lost 3 bases, J lost 9 bases, and 5 bases stayed unmatched. Method: immunoSEQ multiplex PCR; TCRdb's copy keeps in-frame clones and lacks some. This table has about 120,000 clones, more than 75% appearing once. V and J are TRBV10-3 and TRBJ2-1; 10 bases agree with TRBD2. The TCR sequence derives from a man aged 70-80 years with acute or convalescent COVID-19. The sequencing input was peripheral blood. CDR3 residues: CAISEGLAGVEQFF. The DNA for the CDR3 is TGTGCCATCAGTGAAGGGCTAGCGGGAGTTGAGCAGTTCTTC.